Many counts were recorded for the clone carrying this T cell receptor (beta chain). Mismatch with germline at one junction end may stem from a read error. These data come from a study of human T cells and chemical hapten exposure. The CDR3 covers 15 residues. Germline-derived CDR1 and CDR2 are SGHDN and FVKESK. Time point defined: patch test 2, 6 weeks after DPC sensitization. Regarding treatment: therapeutic diphenylcyclopropenone sensitization with weekly scalp DPC. Participating donors were patients with alopecia, aged 18 to 70 years, considered appropriate candidates for DPC. TCRdb used MiXCR to reprocess the RACE reads, holding one entry per CDR3 protein. The sample carries 90,000 to 110,000 distinct CDR3 sequences, 9% to 9.5% recorded once.

The sequence came from a woman aged 40 to 55 with alopecia areata. Some clones in this sample may be carry-over from other donors' samples. J is TRBJ2-7 and V is TRBV14; 7 bases are shared with TRBD2. The sequencing here drew on whole blood, taken in connection with sensitization to the hapten diphenylcyclopropenone (DPC). CDR3 DNA: TGTGCCAGCAGCCTACCCGGGACTACCTCCTCCGAGCAGTACTTC. Translating it yields CASSLPGTTSSEQYF.